The 8 T cell receptor beta chains below were found in one sample sequenced in a study of siplizumab effects on memory and regulatory T cells (dated 2019 in TCRdb). Libraries were built with the immunoSEQ multiplex PCR assay. TCRdb took over this immuneACCESS table, retaining in-frame rearrangements with V and J assigned. Such tables are incomplete; in checked studies, under half of the missing clones stem from an unresolved V gene, and the remainder is unexplained. The sample table records 85,000 to 130,000 clones; more than 85% of these occur just once. The ten top clones hold approximately 2.7% of the sample. Sequencing input: CD4+ T cells sorted from blood. These receptors all come from a human donor in good health. Some clones in this sample may be carry-over from other donors' samples.

The V gene is TRBV18, the J gene TRBJ1-1; 9 bases align to TRBD1. Germline trimming cut 2 bases from V and 2 bases from J; bases unmatched to any gene: 6. CDR3 length equals 16 residues. CDR1 KGHSH and CDR2 LQKENI come from the germline V gene. The CDR3 DNA is TGTGCCAGCTCACCATACGGGACAGGGAGCAACACTGAAGCTTTCTTT. Translated, it gives CASSPYGTGSNTEAFF.

The V call is TRBV18, the J call TRBJ1-4; 8 nucleotides agree with TRBD1. CDR3 length: 14 residues. CDR1 is KGHSH, CDR2 LQKENI, per germline. After removal of 0 bases from V and 8 bases from J, the junction contained 2 bases not matched to a gene. The CDR3 reads CASSPPGQAEKLFF. The CDR3 DNA reads as TGTGCCAGCTCACCACCGGGACAGGCAGAAAAACTGTTTTTT.

This clone was observed at least ten times. The chain uses TRBV7-9 and TRBJ1-1; unclear D gene. The CDR3 runs 11 residues. V was shortened by 6 bases and J by 11 bases, with 13 bases between the two germline ends. Germline CDR1 reads SEHNR; CDR2 reads FQNEAQ (reference sequence). CDR3 DNA: TGTGCCAGCAGGTCCGGGAAGAGGGCTTTCTTT. It yields the protein CASRSGKRAFF.

The chain carries TRBV5-1 and TRBJ2-7; the match to TRBD1 covers 7 bases. The germline V gene has CDR1 SGHRS and CDR2 YFSETQ. With 2 bases clipped from V and 0 bases from J, the junction kept 5 bases outside the gene matches. The CDR3 sequence is 15 residues long. CDR3 sequence (DNA): TGCGCCAGCAGCTTCGCGGACAGGAGCTCCTACGAGCAGTACTTC. Translated, it gives CASSFADRSSYEQYF.

This chain connects TRBV6-4 to TRBJ2-7, with 7 bases matching TRBD1. CDR3 length: 15 residues. The germline V gene has CDR1 MRHNA and CDR2 SNTAGT. V shed 6 bases and J 1 base; nucleotides not matched to a gene: 9. The CDR3 coding sequence is TGTGCCAGCAGGTCACCAGGGACAGATTCCTACGAGCAGTACTTC. Protein sequence: CASRSPGTDSYEQYF.

The rearrangement joins TRBV25-1 to TRBJ2-1, with 12 bases fitting TRBD2. Germline CDR1 reads MGHDK; CDR2 reads SYGVNS. V was clipped by 3 bases and J by 0 bases; unmatched bases: 6. The length of the CDR3 is 18 residues. This CDR3 reads CASSEWKTSGSSYNEQFF. In nucleotides, the CDR3 is TGTGCCAGCAGTGAGTGGAAGACTAGCGGGAGCTCCTACAATGAGCAGTTCTTC.

This sequence joins TRBV7-9 and TRBJ1-1, with D tentatively TRBD1 (6 bases). There are 13 residues in the CDR3. The V gene's germline CDR1 is SEHNR and CDR2 FQNEAQ (reference sequence). V lost 5 bases, J lost 11 bases, and 18 bases lay in between. This chain's CDR3 is CASSVREQGGAFF. In DNA form, the CDR3 reads TGTGCCAGCAGCGTCAGGGAACAGGGTGGGGCTTTCTTT. Full variable domain (rest looked up from reference TRBV7-9 and TRBJ1-1): DTGVSQNPRHKITKRGQNVTFRCDPISEHNRLYWYRQTLGQGPEFLTYFQNEAQLEKSRLLSDRFSAERPKGSFSTLEIQRTEQGDSAMYLCASSVREQGGAFFGQGTRLTVV.

The chain couples TRBV5-1 to TRBJ2-5; 7 bases are a match to TRBD2. The CDR3 loop spans 19 amino acids. Germline CDR1 is SGHRS and CDR2 is YFSETQ. Trimming took 4 bases from V and 1 from J; bases not matched to a gene: 19. The CDR3 bases are TGCGCCAGCAGCATAGAGGGGACCGTGGGAGGGACCCCCCAAGAGACCCAGTACTTC. It encodes CASSIEGTVGGTPQETQYF.